The clone carrying this T cell receptor (beta chain) has only a few counts. What it recognizes is unknown. The entry originates in a study of T cell repertoires in cytomegalovirus infection. The wider study: Public signatures in TCR beta pointed to CMV infection and matching HLA type. The study's findings and limits: The ex vivo response was dominated by HLA-C-restricted CMV-specific TCR beta clonotypes. Identification of carriers of CMV plus the relevant HLA was performed using cumulative public TCR beta family frequency.

MiXCR, run by TCRdb on the reads, gives a single entry per CDR3 protein. The table records hundreds of thousands of distinct CDR3 sequences, 24% of them present only once. Per the germline V gene, CDR1 is SQVTM and CDR2 is ANQGSEA. This CDR3 has 14 amino acids. V dropped 5 bases and J dropped 0 bases, with 13 bases sitting between them. The V gene is TRBV29-1, the J gene TRBJ1-2, with D possibly matching TRBD1 (6 bases). Sequencing was done on a sample of CD8+ T cells from PBMCs. This TCR came from a human donor in good health (CMV status not recorded). Some clones in this sample may be carry-over from other donors' samples. The CDR3 sequence: CSVTPRGANYGYTF. As DNA, the CDR3 is TGCAGCGTTACCCCCAGGGGAGCTAACTATGGCTACACCTTC.